The 20 T cell receptor beta chains below come from one sample, sequenced in a study of T-cell memory formation after mild COVID-19. TCRdb re-called the 5' RACE reads with MiXCR, one entry per CDR3 protein. The sample includes about 190,000 distinct CDR3 sequences, about 27% of them seen just once. Sequencing was done on a sample of PBMCs or a T cell subset sorted from them (not recorded which). These TCRs come from an adult woman who had mild COVID-19 (a few samples of this study predate the infection). Cell type and time point are not known.

This clonotype has only one observation. The chain has TRBV12-3 or TRBV12-4 and TRBJ1-1; D gene unclear. The CDR3 has 14 amino acids. The V end lost 8 bases, the J end lost 1 base, and 14 bases lay between the germline ends. The CDR3 region has the DNA TGTGCCAGCCATGCCCCCACACCGAACACTGAAGCTTTCTTT. It specifies CASHAPTPNTEAFF.

V is TRBV20-1 and J is TRBJ2-6; 7 bases align to TRBD1. Germline V gene sequence: CDR1 DFQATT, CDR2 SNEGSKA (reference sequence). This CDR3 region has 14 residues. With 4 bases clipped from V and 16 bases from J, the junction kept 16 bases outside the gene matches. This chain's CDR3 is CSAIAYRGQQKLTF. The CDR3, as DNA: TGCAGTGCTATCGCGTACAGGGGCCAGCAGAAACTGACTTTC.

The rearrangement uses TRBV7-2 and TRBJ2-5; TRBD2 matches at 9 bases. This CDR3 is built from 18 residues. The V segment lost 7 bases and the J segment 5 bases; nucleotides outside the gene matches: 20. Germline lookup yields CDR1 SGHTA and CDR2 FQGNSA. DNA of the CDR3: TGTGCCAGCAACCCGGGGGCTAGCGGGGAAAAACTGGAGGAGACCCAGTACTTC. This gives the protein CASNPGASGEKLEETQYF.

The chain carries TRBV6-5 and TRBJ2-1, with D possibly matching TRBD1 (5 bases). The CDR3 consists of 11 residues. The germline gives CDR1 MNHEY, CDR2 SVGAGI. Trimming took off 7 bases at V and 10 bases at J, with 11 bases between the two ends. The CDR3 region is CASMVSGEQFF. In nucleotides, the CDR3 is TGTGCCAGCATGGTTTCAGGGGAGCAGTTCTTC.

About this clonotype: At one of its ends the junction is not consistent with the germline gene, which may arise from a read error. The V gene is TRBV5-5, the J gene TRBJ1-1; TRBD1 agrees at 7 bases. CDR1 is SGHKS and CDR2 is YYEKEE in the germline V gene (reference sequence). CDR3 size: 15 residues. CDR3 sequence (DNA): TGTGCCAGCAGCTTGGTAGCCAGGGGGTTGACTGAAGATTTCTTT. Its translation is CASSLVARGLTEDFF.

This clonotype was found a few times. This sequence joins TRBV4-1 and TRBJ2-3; D is tentatively TRBD1 or TRBD2 (7 bases each). The V gene's germline CDR1 is MGHRA and CDR2 YSYEKL. The CDR3 contains 16 residues. The V gene lost 5 bases and the J gene lost 0 bases, with 15 bases spanning the gap. For the CDR3, the DNA is TGCGCCAGCAGCTCCAGGGGGGGAACTAGCACAGATACGCAGTATTTT. Its protein is CASSSRGGTSTDTQYF.

This clonotype was seen more than once but under ten times. The V call is TRBV27, the J call TRBJ2-1, with 7 bases fitting TRBD2. Trimming took 7 bases from V and 2 from J; bases not matched to a gene: 5. This CDR3 has 14 amino acids. Germline CDR1 is MNHEY and CDR2 is SMNVEV (reference sequence). CDR3 bases: TGTGCCAGCAAAACAGCGGGACCCTACAATGAGCAGTTCTTC. As protein: CASKTAGPYNEQFF.

The chain uses TRBV9 and TRBJ1-1, with TRBD1 as a possible D gene (6 bases). Germline lookup yields CDR1 SGDLS and CDR2 YYNGEE. The CDR3 sequence is 15 residues long. Trimming removed 0 bases at V and 7 bases at J, with 16 bases between. CDR3 amino acids: CASSVATGGADEAFF. In nucleotides, the CDR3 is TGTGCCAGCAGCGTAGCTACTGGGGGGGCGGATGAAGCTTTCTTT.

A few counts support this clonotype. J is TRBJ2-7 and V is TRBV4-3, with TRBD1 identical over 9 bases. This CDR3 is 16 amino acids long. The ends lost 2 bases at V and 4 bases at J; junction bases unmatched: 9. The germline V gene encodes CDR1 LGHNA and CDR2 YSLEER. The DNA of the CDR3 is TGCGCCAGCAGCCAACACATCGGGACAGGGATTTACGAGCAGTACTTC. Translating it yields CASSQHIGTGIYEQYF.

The rearrangement links TRBV9 to TRBJ2-7; D not resolved. This CDR3 is built from 14 residues. The germline V and J ends were trimmed by 0 bases and 3 bases, with 10 bases remaining between them. Per germline, CDR1 SGDLS and CDR2 YYNGEE. CDR3 nucleotides: TGTGCCAGCAGCGTAGGCACAGATTTCTACGAGCAGTACTTC. Its protein product is CASSVGTDFYEQYF.

This chain links TRBV6-5 with TRBJ2-3, with 11 bases identical to TRBD1. The CDR3 is 15 amino acids. With 6 bases clipped from V and 2 bases from J, the junction kept 4 bases outside the gene matches. Germline V lookup: CDR1 MNHEY, CDR2 SVGAGI. CDR3 sequence: CASREDRGLTDTQYF. The DNA of the CDR3 is TGTGCCAGCAGGGAGGACAGGGGGCTCACAGATACGCAGTATTTT.

This clonotype showed up just a few times. The CDR3 DNA reads TGCGCCAGCAGCTTGACGACAGGGCCCCCTTACGAGCAGTACTTC. Translated: CASSLTTGPPYEQYF. The chain employs TRBV5-1 and TRBJ2-7, with 7 nucleotides matching TRBD1. This CDR3 region has 15 residues. Germline V gives CDR1 SGHRS, CDR2 YFSETQ. The V segment lost 1 base and the J segment 4 bases; nucleotides outside the gene matches: 8.

The chain couples TRBV27 to TRBJ2-3; no reliable D call. This CDR3 has 14 amino acids. V was cut by 3 bases and J by 4 bases, with 11 bases left in between. CDR1 is MNHEY and CDR2 is SMNVEV in the germline V gene (reference sequence). The CDR3, as DNA: TGTGCCAGCAGTTTGAGATTTTTCGCAGATACGCAGTATTTT. This translates into CASSLRFFADTQYF.

This chain uses TRBV7-8 with TRBJ2-3; the match to TRBD2 covers 7 bases. Trimming removed 6 bases from V and 3 bases from J; junction bases left unmatched: 3. The length of the CDR3 is 13 residues. Germline CDR1 is SGHVS and CDR2 is FQNEAQ. The CDR3 here is CASRLGGTDTQYF. The DNA of the CDR3 is TGTGCCAGCAGGCTCGGGGGGACAGATACGCAGTATTTT.

The chain combines TRBV7-9 with TRBJ1-2, with D maybe TRBD1 (5 bases). CDR3 length: 16 residues. From germline, CDR1 is SEHNR and CDR2 FQNEAQ (reference sequence). V lost 1 base, J lost 4 bases, and 16 bases lay in between. CDR3: CASSLEKRGRGYGYTF. Here the CDR3 DNA reads TGTGCCAGCAGCTTAGAGAAGAGGGGACGGGGCTATGGCTACACCTTC.

This rearrangement joins TRBV5-1 to TRBJ2-2, with D possibly TRBD1 on 6 matching bases. This CDR3 has 15 amino acids. The V gene's germline CDR1 is SGHRS and CDR2 YFSETQ. The V and J ends lost 2 bases and 6 bases respectively, with 14 bases between them. CDR3 nucleotide sequence: TGCGCCAGCAGCTTTGCCAGGGGTCTCCCCGGGGAGCTGTTTTTT. It translates to CASSFARGLPGELFF. Together with reference TRBV5-1 and TRBJ2-2, the CDR3 gives the full variable domain: KAGVTQTPRYLIKTRGQQVTLSCSPISGHRSVSWYQQTPGQGLQFLFEYFSETQRNKGNFPGRFSGRQFSNSRSEMNVSTLELGDSALYLCASSFARGLPGELFFGEGSRLTVL.

A single count supports this clonotype. The V and J genes are TRBV19 and TRBJ2-4, with D tentatively TRBD1 (6 bases). This CDR3 has 16 amino acids. CDR1 and CDR2 (germline): LNHDA, SQIVND (reference sequence). The V gene lost 5 bases and the J gene lost 0 bases, with 14 bases spanning the gap. The CDR3 reads CASSLGTLPAKNIQYF. The DNA for the CDR3 is TGTGCCAGTAGTTTAGGGACACTTCCAGCCAAAAACATTCAGTACTTC.

The chain couples TRBV4-1 to TRBJ1-2, with D hard to call. The germline V gene encodes CDR1 MGHRA and CDR2 YSYEKL. The CDR3 is made up of 15 amino acids. Trimming took off 0 bases at V and 4 bases at J, with 12 bases between the two ends. Here the CDR3 reads CASSQDSGRSYGYTF. The DNA of the CDR3 is TGCGCCAGCAGCCAAGATTCAGGCAGAAGCTATGGCTACACCTTC.

The chain carries TRBV5-1 and TRBJ2-6, with TRBD2 identical over 9 bases. Unmatched junction bases numbered 6, after V lost 4 bases and J lost 4 bases. Germline CDR1 and CDR2: SGHRS and YFSETQ. The CDR3 loop spans 16 amino acids. The chain's CDR3 is CASSPGTSSGANVLTF. For the CDR3, the DNA is TGCGCCAGCAGCCCCGGGACTAGCTCCGGGGCCAACGTCCTGACTTTC.

The CDR3 nucleotides are TGTGCCAGCTCACCTGGGACAGGGGTGGACGAGCAGTACTTC. It encodes CASSPGTGVDEQYF. The genes are TRBV18 and TRBJ2-7; 10 nucleotides match TRBD1. The CDR3 is 14 amino acids. V was clipped by 3 bases and J by 5 bases; unmatched bases: 4. The germline V gene encodes CDR1 KGHSH and CDR2 LQKENI.